This paragraph reports one T cell receptor (beta chain). Which antigen it targets is not known. Within one base of it there is no much larger clone, and no base qualities were kept. TCRbeta CDR3 regions were amplified from genomic DNA by means of the immunoSEQ Assay, a bias-controlled multiplex PCR. The study's processing was this. The number of nucleated cells in each sample was estimated by amplification of reference gene primers within the assay. Sequence reads were collapsed and filtered to measure the absolute abundance of every unique TCRbeta CDR3 rearrangement. For each sample, productive Simpson clonality was calculated as the square root of Simpson's diversity index across productive rearrangements. The table was pulled from immuneACCESS by TCRdb, which kept in-frame rearrangements only. Such tables lose some clones; where checked, under half of the loss comes from unresolved V genes, and the rest has no known cause. From that table come the V and J calls and clone size; the DNA was used to work out D and trimming. The sample has some 170,000 clones on record, 82% of them singletons. The biggest ten clones account for about 8.4% of the sample.

Including cysteine and phenylalanine, the CDR3 has 15 amino acids. The CDR3 DNA has 45 bases and is translated from base 1. CDR1 and CDR2 are drawn from the germline V gene (reference sequence): LNHDA, SQIVND. V is clipped by 5 bases and J by 5 bases, and the sequence between their germline boundaries is 16 bases long. This entry belongs to a study of blood T cell repertoires in COVID-19 (dated by TCRdb to the early 2020s). Broadly, across the study: Collaborator samples came from the United States, Italy and Spain and covered acute and convalescent phases of COVID-19. The material from the prospective study consisted of cDNA or gDNA derived from T cells, B-cell-depleted T cells, or PBMCs. The dataset comprised deeply sampled blood TCRbeta repertoires from subjects exposed to, actively infected with, or recovered from COVID-19. The repertoires were released in a freely available public database meant as a resource for research on the immune response to SARS-CoV-2. The samples were drawn from the first 160 participants of the ongoing ImmuneRACE study and from 1,254 subjects provided by 6 global collaborators. Nearly every sample came with metadata listing a de-identified subject ID, COVID-19 status, age in years and sex. HLA class I and class II types, where available, came from metadata supplied by the sample provider rather than from assay-based typing.

Here is what the overall study found, with its caveats: Clinical and demographic metadata were provided uncurated, with the amount varying by source and participant.

Each collaborating institution followed its own protocols to collect whole blood in K2EDTA tubes. Collaborator samples were shipped for TCRbeta analysis as frozen whole blood, isolated PBMCs, or DNA extracted from either sample type. The chain is made from TRBV19 and TRBJ1-5, and perhaps TRBD1 as D gene, on 6 matching bases. The clonotype originates from a woman in her 70s with acute or convalescent COVID-19. Sequenced input: peripheral blood. For the CDR3, the sequence is CASSPLDSFYQPQHF. Here is the DNA: TGTGCCAGTAGTCCCCTGGACAGCTTTTATCAGCCCCAGCATTTT.